The entry below describes one T cell receptor beta chain. Its specificity is unknown. The V end was cut by 5 bases, the J end by 4 bases, with 9 bases between. From germline, CDR1 is SGHTA and CDR2 FQGNSA. The CDR3 has 13 residues. The assay was immunoSEQ multiplex PCR, and TCRdb's table has in-frame clones only and misses some. Seen here are 120,000 to 150,000 clones, roughly 93% observed once, and the top ten hold around 0.9%. The sample originates from a study of T cell responses to AZD1222 COVID-19 vaccine. Notes on the study in general: Within unmutated variant regions lay the reported targets of nearly half of spike-specific TCRs. No repertoire was sampled before or during the peak T cell response, only after it. The donors showed a predominance of white British ancestry and of females, with possible underestimation of clonal diversity. CD4 TCRs covered the whole spike, strongest at regions 160-218 and 743-854.

The V and J genes are TRBV7-2 and TRBJ1-5; weak D call: TRBD1 (5 bases). The TCR was taken from an adult in good health. Sequencing used peripheral blood, obtained on day 0 of MenACWY control vaccination. CDR3 DNA: TGTGCCAGCAGCGACGGACAAAATCAGCCCCAGCATTTT. The encoded protein is CASSDGQNQPQHF. The full variable domain, its missing parts supplied by reference TRBV7-2 and TRBJ1-5, is GAGVSQSPSNKVTEKGKDVELRCDPISGHTALYWYRQSLGQGLEFLIYFQGNSAPDKSGLPSDRFSAERTGGSVSTLTIQRTQQEDSAVYLCASSDGQNQPQHFGDGTRLSIL.